Listed here are 30 T cell receptor beta chains from one sample, sequenced in a study of cytomegalovirus exposure and HLA in healthy donors. Researchers ran the PCR with 60 Vbeta and 13 Jbeta primers. Generated by immunoSEQ multiplex PCR, the TCRdb table keeps only in-frame clones and is missing some. The sample has tens of thousands of clones; around three quarters are singletons. Sequencing was carried out using PBMCs. These receptors all stem from a woman between 40 and 50 years old in good health and CMV-seronegative.

This clone came up a few times. This sequence joins TRBV18 and TRBJ2-2, with D uncertain. V lost 0 bases and J 1 base, leaving 9 bases between the germline ends. The germline V gene encodes CDR1 KGHSH and CDR2 LQKENI. The CDR3 contains 16 residues. CDR3 bases: TGTGCCAGCTCACCACCGGGTCAGGTGAACACCGGGGAGCTGTTTTTT. This encodes CASSPPGQVNTGELFF.

The chain combines TRBV5-8 with TRBJ2-5; 11 positions match TRBD1. V shed 0 bases and J 3 bases; nucleotides not matched to a gene: 4. Germline CDR1 SGHTS, CDR2 YDEGEE. The CDR3 runs 16 residues. The DNA for the CDR3 is TGTGCCAGCAGCTTGGCGGGACAGGGGGGTAAAGAGACCCAGTACTTC. It translates to CASSLAGQGGKETQYF. The whole variable domain, filled in from reference TRBV5-8 and TRBJ2-5, reads EAGVTQSPTHLIKTRGQQATLRCSPISGHTSVYWYQQALGLGLQFLLWYDEGEERNRGNFPPRFSGRQFPNYSSELNVNALELEDSALYLCASSLAGQGGKETQYFGPGTRLLVL.

The chain employs TRBV19 and TRBJ2-2; 7 positions match TRBD1. V lost 4 bases and J lost 6; bases outside the gene matches: 8. This CDR3 has 15 amino acids. Germline V gene lookup returns CDR1 LNHDA and CDR2 SQIVND (reference sequence). CDR3 bases: TGTGCCAGTAGTACGCCACAGGGGTTGCCCGGGGAGCTGTTTTTT. Its protein is CASSTPQGLPGELFF.

This clone was detected ten times or more. This rearrangement joins TRBV25-1 to TRBJ2-2; TRBD1 agrees at 7 bases. The germline gives CDR1 MGHDK, CDR2 SYGVNS. This CDR3 region has 14 residues. V lost 2 bases, J lost 3 bases, and 0 bases stayed unmatched. CDR3 bases: TGTGCCAGCAGTGAAGACAGGGACACCGGGGAGCTGTTTTTT. Translation gives CASSEDRDTGELFF.

The chain is built from TRBV29-1 and TRBJ1-4; D is unclear. The CDR3 is 13 residues long. CDR1 is SQVTM, CDR2 ANQGSEA, per germline. Trimming took off 5 bases at V and 2 bases at J, with 9 bases between the two ends. For the CDR3, the DNA is TGCAGCGTTTTGGGAGATACTAATGAAAAACTGTTTTTT. Its translation is CSVLGDTNEKLFF. The variable domain in full, with the rest retrieved from reference TRBV29-1 and TRBJ1-4, is SAVISQKPSRDICQRGTSLTIQCQVDSQVTMMFWYRQQPGQSLTLIATANQGSEATYESGFVIDKFPISRPNLTFSTLTVSNMSPEDSSIYLCSVLGDTNEKLFFGSGTQLSVL.

The chain uses TRBV15 and TRBJ2-5, with 13 bases fitting TRBD2. The V segment lost 0 bases and the J segment 4 bases; nucleotides outside the gene matches: 8. The CDR3 contains 18 residues. The germline V gene has CDR1 LNHNV and CDR2 YYDKDF (reference sequence). CDR3: CATSRDKGLAGLGETQYF. CDR3 nucleotides: TGTGCCACCAGCAGAGATAAGGGACTAGCGGGACTCGGAGAGACCCAGTACTTC.

This chain uses TRBV19 with TRBJ1-5; D remains ambiguous. The length of the CDR3 is 13 residues. Germline CDR1 is LNHDA and CDR2 is SQIVND (reference sequence). The ends were cut back, 5 bases at V and 0 bases at J, with 5 bases in the middle. This CDR3 is CASSQDSNQPQHF. CDR3 nucleotides: TGTGCCAGTAGTCAGGATAGCAATCAGCCCCAGCATTTT. Full variable domain (rest looked up from reference TRBV19 and TRBJ1-5): DGGITQSPKYLFRKEGQNVTLSCEQNLNHDAMYWYRQDPGQGLRLIYYSQIVNDFQKGDIAEGYSVSREKKESFPLTVTSAQKNPTAFYLCASSQDSNQPQHFGDGTRLSIL.

DNA for the CDR3: TGTGCCAGCAGTTTCCTGGGGCCCCTAGGACAGTTCTTC. Protein product: CASSFLGPLGQFF. The chain joins TRBV28 to TRBJ2-1, with D possibly matching TRBD1 (5 bases). V was clipped by 3 bases and J by 13 bases, with 16 bases between them. Germline lookup yields CDR1 MDHEN and CDR2 SYDVKM. The CDR3 has 13 residues.

This chain joins TRBV7-8 and TRBJ2-7, with TRBD1 matching over 8 bases. This CDR3 spans 15 amino acids. Germline lookup yields CDR1 SGHVS and CDR2 FQNEAQ. The junction had 8 bases not matched to a gene; V was cut back by 5 bases and J by 2 bases. The CDR3 sequence is CASSQDRVKTYEQYF. DNA of the CDR3: TGTGCCAGCAGCCAGGACAGGGTCAAAACCTACGAGCAGTACTTC.

CDR3 nucleotide sequence: TGTGCCAGTTGGGAGGGATTCGGAAATCAGCCCCAGCATTTT. Translation: CASWEGFGNQPQHF. V is TRBV19 and J is TRBJ1-5; D is ambiguous. Germline V gives CDR1 LNHDA, CDR2 SQIVND (reference sequence). With 8 bases removed from V and 4 bases from J, the gap between germline ends came to 15 bases. This CDR3 contains 14 residues.

The chain uses TRBV28 and TRBJ2-3, with D maybe TRBD2 (6 bases). This CDR3 is built from 16 residues. Trimming left V 2 bases short and J 1 base short, with 13 bases between. Per germline, CDR1 MDHEN and CDR2 SYDVKM. CDR3: CASSLNGPGGTDTQYF. As DNA, the CDR3 is TGTGCCAGCAGTTTAAACGGACCGGGAGGCACAGATACGCAGTATTTT.

This chain links TRBV2 with TRBJ2-1, with D unresolved. This CDR3 comprises 17 residues. V was pared by 8 bases and J by 5 bases, with 25 bases between. Per the germline V gene, CDR1 is SNHLY and CDR2 is FYNNEI. CDR3 sequence: CASLITTPPLMHNEQFF. CDR3 nucleotides: TGTGCCAGCCTAATTACGACACCTCCCCTCATGCACAATGAGCAGTTCTTC.

The rearrangement joins TRBV2 to TRBJ1-2, with 8 bases fitting TRBD1. Germline CDR1 and CDR2: SNHLY and FYNNEI. Losses at the gene ends were 4 bases for V and 7 bases for J; bases not matched to a gene: 11. This CDR3 has 15 amino acids. CDR3 amino acids: CASSGPRQGALGYTF. Written as DNA, the CDR3 is TGTGCCAGCAGTGGTCCCCGGCAGGGGGCTCTTGGCTACACCTTC.

The chain has TRBV21-1 and TRBJ2-5; the table's D call, TRBD2, has no DNA check behind it. TRBV21-1 is a listed pseudogene. CDR3 length: 16 residues. DNA for the CDR3: TGTGCCAGCAGCAAAGTAGAACTACAATCCCAAGAGACCCAGTACTTC. Its protein product is CASSKVELQSQETQYF.

The gene calls are TRBV5-4 and TRBJ2-5; maybe TRBD2 (6 bases). Trimming stripped 3 bases from V and 6 bases from J, with 15 bases between. The germline V gene has CDR1 SGHNT and CDR2 YYREEE (reference sequence). The CDR3 length is 14 residues. The CDR3 DNA follows: TGTGCCAGCAGCTCAGCTGGGGGGTCGCAGACCCAGTACTTC. Protein product: CASSSAGGSQTQYF.

V gene TRBV5-4 combines with J gene TRBJ2-7, with D perhaps matching TRBD1 (5 bases). V dropped 3 bases and J dropped 2 bases, with 6 bases sitting between them. The CDR3 spans 12 residues. Germline-derived CDR1 and CDR2 are SGHNT and YYREEE (reference sequence). The CDR3 DNA sequence: TGTGCCAGCAGCTCGGACACCTACGAGCAGTACTTC. Amino acid sequence: CASSSDTYEQYF. The full variable domain, rest sourced from reference TRBV5-4 and TRBJ2-7, is ETGVTQSPTHLIKTRGQQVTLRCSSQSGHNTVSWYQQALGQGPQFIFQYYREEENGRGNFPPRFSGLQFPNYSSELNVNALELDDSALYLCASSSDTYEQYFGPGTRLTVT.

This sequence joins TRBV4-3 and TRBJ2-1; 7 positions match TRBD2. Germline CDR1 reads LGHNA; CDR2 reads YSLEER. The ends lost 0 bases at V and 8 bases at J; junction bases unmatched: 19. The CDR3 consists of 19 residues. CDR3 sequence: CASSQELVFGGRAGDEQFF. CDR3 nucleotide sequence: TGCGCCAGCAGCCAAGAACTCGTCTTTGGTGGGAGGGCCGGGGATGAGCAGTTCTTC.

This clone was counted between two and nine times. The gene calls are TRBV18 and TRBJ1-1; 9 bases fit TRBD1. CDR3 length: 18 residues. The ends lost 4 bases at V and 0 bases at J; junction bases unmatched: 12. Germline V gene sequence: CDR1 KGHSH, CDR2 LQKENI. DNA for the CDR3: TGTGCCAGCTCACAATATGCCGGGACAGGGCATGTGAACACTGAAGCTTTCTTT. As protein: CASSQYAGTGHVNTEAFF.

V usage is TRBV6-5 and J usage is TRBJ1-6, with 9 nucleotides matching TRBD1. CDR3 length: 14 residues. Germline CDR1 and CDR2: MNHEY and SVGAGI. The J segment lost 7 bases and the V segment lost 7 bases, leaving 5 bases of the junction unmatched. The CDR3 here is CASNRDRENSPLHF. In DNA form, the CDR3 reads TGTGCCAGCAACCGGGACAGGGAAAATTCACCCCTCCACTTT.

The rearrangement uses TRBV27 and TRBJ1-6; D is perhaps TRBD1 (5 bases). Looked up from germline, CDR1 is MNHEY and CDR2 is SMNVEV (reference sequence). V dropped 2 bases and J dropped 5 bases, with 13 bases sitting between them. CDR3 length: 16 amino acids. The CDR3 loop reads CASSLRAGGDNSPLHF. The CDR3 DNA reads TGTGCCAGCAGTTTAAGGGCGGGGGGGGATAATTCACCCCTCCACTTT.

The chain links TRBV5-1 to TRBJ2-1, with a possible D match to TRBD1 (6 bases). There are 15 residues in the CDR3. V lost 1 base and J lost 3, with 11 bases in between. The germline V gene encodes CDR1 SGHRS and CDR2 YFSETQ. In nucleotides, the CDR3 is TGCGCCAGCAGCTTGCCGGACAGCCTCTACAATGAGCAGTTCTTC. It is translated as CASSLPDSLYNEQFF.

The chain links TRBV6-5 to TRBJ1-5, with D uncertain. Deletions cut 2 bases from V and 7 bases from J, with 9 bases between. The CDR3 is 13 amino acids. Looked up from germline, CDR1 is MNHEY and CDR2 is SVGAGI. CDR3 sequence (DNA): TGTGCCAGCAGTTACCGGTTGGAGCAGCCCCAGCATTTT. It specifies CASSYRLEQPQHF.

V usage is TRBV5-1 and J usage is TRBJ2-3; D may be TRBD2 (7 bases). Trimming left V 5 bases short and J 2 bases short, with 27 bases between. Germline loops: CDR1 SGHRS, CDR2 YFSETQ. This CDR3 contains 19 residues. The CDR3 DNA is TGCGCCAGCAGTCATTCCATGGCCATTGGCGGGGGACACACAGATACGCAGTATTTT. Protein product: CASSHSMAIGGGHTDTQYF.

The table lists this clone with a few counts. The gene calls are TRBV7-3 and TRBJ2-1, with no clear D. The CDR3 sequence is 13 residues long. Germline CDR1 and CDR2: SGHTA and FQGTGA. Trimming cost V 5 bases and J 6 bases, with 11 bases left between them. The CDR3 nucleotides read TGTGCCAGCAGCCTTCTAGGAAGCAATGAGCAGTTCTTC. Protein sequence: CASSLLGSNEQFF.

V gene TRBV11-2 combines with J gene TRBJ2-7, with D unclear. Looked up from germline, CDR1 is SGHAT and CDR2 is FQNNGV. V was shortened by 0 bases and J by 0 bases, with 6 bases between the two germline ends. CDR3 length: 14 residues. In DNA, the CDR3 is TGTGCCAGCAGCTTAGATTGGAGCTCCTACGAGCAGTACTTC. Translation: CASSLDWSSYEQYF.

This chain uses TRBV27 with TRBJ1-1; no clear D gene. The CDR3 sequence is 14 residues long. The V end was cut by 2 bases, the J end by 2 bases, with 9 bases between. The V gene's germline CDR1 is MNHEY and CDR2 SMNVEV (reference sequence). In DNA, the CDR3 is TGTGCCAGCAGTTTACGTGGCGGCAACACTGAAGCTTTCTTT. It specifies CASSLRGGNTEAFF.

The chain recombines TRBV11-2 with TRBJ2-7, with 8 bases fitting TRBD2. The V gene's germline CDR1 is SGHAT and CDR2 FQNNGV. This CDR3 is built from 14 residues. Losses at the gene ends were 5 bases for V and 1 base for J; bases not matched to a gene: 4. DNA of the CDR3: TGTGCCAGCAGCCCCGGACTAGCTTCCTACGAGCAGTACTTC. This encodes CASSPGLASYEQYF. Full variable domain (outside the CDR3, taken from reference TRBV11-2 and TRBJ2-7): EAGVAQSPRYKIIEKRQSVAFWCNPISGHATLYWYQQILGQGPKLLIQFQNNGVVDDSQLPKDRFSAERLKGVDSTLKIQPAKLEDSAVYLCASSPGLASYEQYFGPGTRLTVT.

The chain has TRBV5-4 and TRBJ2-1; TRBD2 aligns across 8 bases. Looked up from germline, CDR1 is SGHNT and CDR2 is YYREEE (reference sequence). The CDR3 loop spans 14 amino acids. The junction had 6 bases not matched to a gene; V was cut back by 4 bases and J by 6 bases. CDR3 DNA: TGTGCCAGCAGCGCCACTAGCGGAGGCAATGAGCAGTTCTTC. This codes for CASSATSGGNEQFF.

This chain links TRBV2 with TRBJ1-1; D is uncertain. V shed 7 bases and J shed 1 base, with 13 bases lying between them. In germline, CDR1 is SNHLY, CDR2 FYNNEI. There are 14 residues in the CDR3. The CDR3 reads CASTKQPTNTEAFF. Here the CDR3 DNA reads TGTGCCAGCACCAAACAGCCCACGAACACTGAAGCTTTCTTT.

The CDR3 sequence is CASSLGGQTGVWTEAFF. The CDR3 coding sequence is TGTGCCAGCAGCTTAGGGGGCCAGACAGGGGTATGGACTGAAGCTTTCTTT. The V gene is TRBV11-2, the J gene TRBJ1-1; 8 bases match TRBD1. Germline lookup yields CDR1 SGHAT and CDR2 FQNNGV. The CDR3 has 17 amino acids. V gave up 1 base and J gave up 5 bases; unmatched junction bases: 12.